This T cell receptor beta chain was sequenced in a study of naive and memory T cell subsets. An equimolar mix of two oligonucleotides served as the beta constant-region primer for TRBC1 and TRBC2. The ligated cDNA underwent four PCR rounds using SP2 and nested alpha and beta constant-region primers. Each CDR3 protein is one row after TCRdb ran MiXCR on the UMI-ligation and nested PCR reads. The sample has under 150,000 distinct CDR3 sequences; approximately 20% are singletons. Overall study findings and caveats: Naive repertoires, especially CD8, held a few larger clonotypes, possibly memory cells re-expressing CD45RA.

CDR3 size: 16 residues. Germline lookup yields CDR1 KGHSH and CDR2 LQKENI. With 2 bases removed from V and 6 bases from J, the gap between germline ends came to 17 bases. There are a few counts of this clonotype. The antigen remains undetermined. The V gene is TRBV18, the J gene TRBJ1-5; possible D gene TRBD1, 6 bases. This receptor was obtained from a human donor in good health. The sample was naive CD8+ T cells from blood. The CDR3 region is CASSPDRIDSGQPQHF. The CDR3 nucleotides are TGTGCCAGCTCACCAGACAGGATTGATAGCGGTCAGCCCCAGCATTTT.